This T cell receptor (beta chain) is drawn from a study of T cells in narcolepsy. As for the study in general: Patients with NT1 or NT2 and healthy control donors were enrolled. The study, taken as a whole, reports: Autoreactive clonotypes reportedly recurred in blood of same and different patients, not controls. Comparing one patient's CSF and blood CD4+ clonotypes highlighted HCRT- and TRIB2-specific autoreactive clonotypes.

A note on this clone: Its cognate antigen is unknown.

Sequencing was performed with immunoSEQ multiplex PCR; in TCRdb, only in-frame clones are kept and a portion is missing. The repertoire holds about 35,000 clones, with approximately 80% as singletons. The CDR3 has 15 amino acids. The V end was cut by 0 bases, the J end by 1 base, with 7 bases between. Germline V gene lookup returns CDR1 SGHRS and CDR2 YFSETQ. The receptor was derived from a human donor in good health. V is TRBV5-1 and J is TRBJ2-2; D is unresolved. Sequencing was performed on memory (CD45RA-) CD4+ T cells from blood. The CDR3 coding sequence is TGCGCCAGCAGCTTGGTTGGGTTGAACACCGGGGAGCTGTTTTTT. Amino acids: CASSLVGLNTGELFF.